A single sample gave rise to the 11 T cell receptor beta chains below, sequenced in a study of T cell repertoires in cytomegalovirus infection. TCRdb re-called the reads with MiXCR, one entry per CDR3 protein. The data contain about 190,000 distinct CDR3 sequences, about 28% of them singletons. Specimen: PBMCs. The receptors were gathered from a human donor in good health (CMV status not recorded). Some clones in this sample may be carry-over from other donors' samples.

The chain combines TRBV10-3 with TRBJ1-1; TRBD1 is a possible D gene (5 bases). Germline values: CDR1 ENHRY, CDR2 SYGVKD. V lost 2 bases to trimming and J lost 3 bases, with 10 bases between them. This CDR3 has 14 amino acids. CDR3 sequence reads: CAISETGRDTEAFF. Here the CDR3 DNA reads TGTGCCATCAGTGAGACGGGCAGGGACACTGAAGCTTTCTTT.

The table lists this clonotype with many counts. The V and J genes are TRBV11-2 and TRBJ2-7; no clear D. The CDR3 has 15 residues. V lost 3 bases and J 0 bases, leaving 12 bases between the germline ends. Germline assignment: CDR1 SGHAT and CDR2 FQNNGV. CDR3 coding DNA: TGTGCCAGCAGCTTGCACGACACGAGCTCCTACGAGCAGTACTTC. Translated: CASSLHDTSSYEQYF.

About this clonotype itself: With a much larger clone just one base away, this may be a read error. This chain links TRBV4-1 with TRBJ2-1; 8 bases agree with TRBD2. Germline V gene lookup returns CDR1 MGHRA and CDR2 YSYEKL. This CDR3 region has 15 residues. Here the CDR3 reads CVSSQEAGGYNEQFF. The CDR3 region has the DNA TGCGTCAGCAGCCAAGAGGCGGGGGGCTACAATGAGCAGTTCTTC.

This clonotype was seen a handful of times. The gene calls are TRBV7-2 and TRBJ2-5; perhaps TRBD1 as D (6 bases). Trimming removed 4 bases from V and 3 bases from J, with 18 bases in between. CDR1 and CDR2 (germline): SGHTA, FQGNSA. This CDR3 has 16 amino acids. The CDR3 loop is CASSSQSGQREETQYF. CDR3 in DNA: TGTGCCAGCAGCTCGCAATCCGGACAGAGGGAAGAGACCCAGTACTTC.

This clonotype was seen only a few times. The rearrangement joins TRBV6-4 to TRBJ2-2; perhaps TRBD2 as D (6 bases). The germline gives CDR1 MRHNA, CDR2 SNTAGT. The V and J ends lost 2 bases and 7 bases respectively, with 11 bases between them. This CDR3 comprises 14 residues. The CDR3: CASSDGGEGGELFF. Here the CDR3 DNA reads TGTGCCAGCAGTGACGGCGGGGAAGGCGGGGAGCTGTTTTTT.

This chain joins TRBV5-4 and TRBJ2-3; maybe TRBD1 (6 bases). V was cut by 4 bases and J by 6 bases, with 27 bases left in between. The CDR3 length is 18 residues. Per the germline V gene, CDR1 is SGHNT and CDR2 is YYREEE (reference sequence). The CDR3 coding sequence is TGTGCCAGCAGCGTAGGACGAAGTACTAGGGACATATTGGATACGCAGTATTTT. This gives the protein CASSVGRSTRDILDTQYF.

This clonotype was seen a few times. The rearrangement links TRBV5-6 to TRBJ2-1, with 9 bases identical to TRBD2. V was clipped by 1 base and J by 4 bases; unmatched bases: 3. Looked up from germline, CDR1 is SGHDT and CDR2 is YYEEEE. The CDR3 is made up of 15 amino acids. The CDR3 loop reads CASSLRTSVYNEQFF. CDR3 sequence (DNA): TGTGCCAGCAGCTTGAGGACTAGCGTATACAATGAGCAGTTCTTC.

V is TRBV12-3 or TRBV12-4 and J is TRBJ2-2; 8 nucleotides align to TRBD1. The CDR3 covers 20 residues. The junction had 14 bases not matched to a gene; V was cut back by 1 base and J by 1 base. The DNA of the CDR3 is TGTGCCAGCAGTTTAGGCCTAAGTCATAAGGGACAGGTGAACACCGGGGAGCTGTTTTTT. Its translation is CASSLGLSHKGQVNTGELFF.

This clonotype has more than one count but fewer than ten. The chain recombines TRBV7-2 with TRBJ2-2, with 8 bases identical to TRBD1. This CDR3 is built from 16 residues. Germline CDR1 is SGHTA and CDR2 is FQGNSA. The ends lost 5 bases at V and 1 base at J; junction bases unmatched: 6. CDR3: CASSLGQAGNTGELFF. The CDR3 coding sequence is TGTGCCAGCAGCCTGGGACAGGCTGGGAACACCGGGGAGCTGTTTTTT.

This clonotype has at least ten counts. J is TRBJ2-5 and V is TRBV11-3; 7 bases map to TRBD2. The germline CDR1 and CDR2 sequences are SGHNT and YENEEA. J lost 0 bases, V lost 5 bases, and 6 bases had no gene match. There are 15 residues in the CDR3. The CDR3 DNA reads as TGTGCCAGCAGCCCCGACGGGACTAACCAAGAGACCCAGTACTTC. This translates into CASSPDGTNQETQYF.

This chain connects TRBV7-2 to TRBJ2-7, with unresolved D. Germline assignment: CDR1 SGHTA and CDR2 FQGNSA. Trimming took off 4 bases at V and 0 bases at J, with 7 bases between the two ends. The CDR3 is 13 residues long. The CDR3 coding sequence is TGTGCCAGCAGCTCCTATGGCTCCTACGAGCAGTACTTC. The encoded protein is CASSSYGSYEQYF.